This T cell receptor beta chain was captured in a study of cytomegalovirus exposure and HLA in healthy donors (dated by TCRdb to 2016 to 2017). Background for the entire study: The 666 repertoires of the first cohort and the roughly 120 validation repertoires were produced on the same platform, according to a later analysis. High-throughput TCR immunosequencing, statistical association of individual TCRs with disease status, and machine learning were combined to predict cytomegalovirus infection status. The study was designed to test whether signatures of past pathogen exposure could be identified by cataloging public T cell receptors. In addition to the first cohort of about 650 subjects, a separate validation cohort of over 90 different subjects was used. Summary of the overall study and its limitations: While some public TCRs were present in many individuals, most TCR sequences turned up only very rarely across donors. The classifier was reported to diagnose cytomegalovirus status with high specificity and sensitivity in both the original cohort and the validation cohort. In vitro tests confirmed that three of the cytomegalovirus-associated TCR beta chains recognize cytomegalovirus antigens. The study gave a list of about 160 TCR beta chains associated with cytomegalovirus. The validation cohort had no HLA typing available for a later analysis, so co-occurrence within that cohort was assessed over all 130 or so repertoires. In a later analysis, TCRs clustered in the first cohort were found to also tend to co-occur in the 120 validation repertoires, with 85% to 95% of cluster scores above 0. The authors suggested that the approach could potentially be extended to other disease states and immunological phenotypes.

Reading from cysteine to phenylalanine, the CDR3 counts 14 amino acids. Of all the DNA, just the CDR3 is kept, 42 bases in frame from base 1. The trim is 3 bases for V and 1 base for J, with a gap of 10 bases between the germline ends. CDR1 and CDR2 are read off the germline V gene as SGHNT and YENEEA. Separate from the roughly 630-subject first cohort, the validation cohort of 90 to 150 subjects was the group to which the donors belonged. Libraries were prepared through the immunoSEQ multiplex PCR assay. Processing in the source paper ran as follows. A statistical classification framework was built to diagnose cytomegalovirus status from the catalog of TCR beta chain sequences. TCRdb retrieved this table from immuneACCESS and kept in-frame rearrangements only. Not all clones are present; in checked studies, unresolved V genes account for under half, and no reason is known for the remainder. The D gene and trimming were derived from the DNA, and the V and J assignments and clone size from that table. The sample includes 100,000 or so clones, with about 88% observed a single time. 4% to 4.5% of the sample comes from the top ten.

Worth noting for this clone: Its antigen is not yet known. The input lacks base qualities; no much larger clone sits a single base away.

This chain is built from TRBV11-3 and TRBJ2-7, with TRBD1 tentatively as D gene (5 bases match). What was sequenced was PBMCs. The receptor's source is a woman younger than 30 in good health and CMV-seropositive. The CDR3: CASSFRVPSYEQYF. The DNA sequence reads TGTGCCAGCAGCTTCAGGGTCCCTTCCTACGAGCAGTACTTC.